The 10 T cell receptor beta chains below come from one sample, sequenced in a study of T cell repertoires in cytomegalovirus infection. TCRdb ran MiXCR on the reads and lists one entry per CDR3 protein. Of some 920,000 distinct CDR3 sequences listed, 30% to 40% are singletons. The antigens for these receptors are not known. The sequences come from cultured CD8+ T cells from PBMCs, collected from culture after CMV antigen stimulation. All receptors come from a human donor in good health (CMV status not recorded). Some clones in this sample may be carry-over from other donors' samples.

This clonotype was observed a handful of times. The chain joins TRBV6-8 to TRBJ1-3; D call uncertain. Trimming left V 6 bases short and J 0 bases short, with 12 bases between. Germline V CDR1 and CDR2: MNHGY, SAAAGT. The CDR3 spans 15 residues. The CDR3 loop reads CASRERLTSGNTIYF. Here the CDR3 DNA reads TGTGCCAGCAGAGAGAGGCTGACCTCTGGAAACACCATATATTTT.

This clonotype was seen only once. The J gene is TRBJ1-1, the V gene TRBV25-1; TRBD1 matches at 7 bases. Germline V gene data show CDR1 as MGHDK and CDR2 as SYGVNS. The junction had 7 bases not matched to a gene; V was cut back by 5 bases and J by 1 base. CDR3 length: 15 amino acids. The CDR3 DNA follows: TGTGCCAGCAGTCCCTGGGACAGCCGGAACACTGAAGCTTTCTTT. Encoded protein: CASSPWDSRNTEAFF.

The V and J genes are TRBV29-1 and TRBJ1-3, with D possibly being TRBD1 (5 bases). This CDR3 has 12 amino acids. Germline V gives CDR1 SQVTM, CDR2 ANQGSEA. With 6 bases removed from V and 0 bases from J, the gap between germline ends came to 6 bases. The CDR3: CSVGTSGNTIYF. As DNA, the CDR3 is TGCAGCGTAGGGACCTCTGGAAACACCATATATTTT.

The chain links TRBV7-9 to TRBJ2-7; D unresolved. Trimming removed 3 bases at V and 3 bases at J, with 15 bases between. This CDR3 has 15 residues. Germline assignment: CDR1 SEHNR and CDR2 FQNEAQ (reference sequence). DNA of the CDR3: TGTGCCAGCAGCTTCGACTCCTCCCTGTACTACGAGCAGTACTTC. It translates to CASSFDSSLYYEQYF.

This clonotype was found a few times. CDR3 coding DNA: TGTGCCAGCAGTTCCGATCCGCGATGGGGGAACAATCAGCCCCAGCATTTT. Its protein is CASSSDPRWGNNQPQHF. This chain connects TRBV6-6 to TRBJ1-5; maybe TRBD1 (5 bases). Germline V gives CDR1 MNHNY, CDR2 SVGAGI (reference sequence). The CDR3 totals 17 residues. Between the trimmed V and J ends, which lost 4 bases and 3 bases, there was a span of 19 bases.

CDR3 nucleotide sequence: TGTGCCAGTAGTATTGGGACACGACAAGAGACCCAGTACTTC. This encodes CASSIGTRQETQYF. The gene calls are TRBV19 and TRBJ2-5; tentatively, D is TRBD1 (6 bases). Looked up from germline, CDR1 is LNHDA and CDR2 is SQIVND (reference sequence). The CDR3 length is 14 residues. The germline V and J ends were trimmed by 3 bases and 2 bases, with 10 bases remaining between them.

The chain has TRBV20-1 and TRBJ1-2; weak D call: TRBD1 (6 bases). This CDR3 contains 13 residues. Per the germline V gene, CDR1 is DFQATT and CDR2 is SNEGSKA (reference sequence). V lost 5 bases and J lost 4, with 14 bases in between. The CDR3 protein is CSAELQGPYGYTF. The CDR3 bases are TGCAGTGCTGAGTTACAGGGTCCCTATGGCTACACCTTC.

This clonotype was observed a few times. The chain joins TRBV7-9 to TRBJ2-5; no reliable D call. The ends were cut back, 5 bases at V and 5 bases at J, with 15 bases in the middle. CDR1 and CDR2 (germline): SEHNR, FQNEAQ (reference sequence). This CDR3 spans 14 amino acids. The CDR3 coding sequence is TGTGCCAGCAGCCCTAACTGGGCTGAGGAGACCCAGTACTTC. Translation: CASSPNWAEETQYF.

The chain uses TRBV4-2 and TRBJ1-5; D is undetermined. This CDR3 region has 16 residues. V lost 1 base to trimming and J lost 4 bases, with 14 bases between them. The germline V gene encodes CDR1 LGHNA and CDR2 YNFKEQ. Written as DNA, the CDR3 is TGTGCCAGCAGCCAAGCCGGACTGGCGGGTAATCAGCCCCAGCATTTT. Its protein is CASSQAGLAGNQPQHF.

The V gene is TRBV11-2, the J gene TRBJ2-3; D ambiguous. V was shortened by 1 base and J by 3 bases, with 11 bases between the two germline ends. Looked up from germline, CDR1 is SGHAT and CDR2 is FQNNGV. The CDR3 consists of 15 residues. DNA for the CDR3: TGTGCCAGCAGCTTAGTAGGGTATCGAACAGATACGCAGTATTTT. This codes for CASSLVGYRTDTQYF.